The 4 T cell receptor beta chains presented below share a single source sample, sequenced in a study of blood T cell repertoires in COVID-19. Assay used: immunoSEQ multiplex PCR; TCRdb lists only in-frame clones, some missing. Of 95,000 to 110,000 clones listed, 80% to 90% are singletons. Sequencing was carried out using peripheral blood. These receptors were taken from a human donor in a cohort sampled during active COVID-19.

The V call is TRBV11-2, the J call TRBJ1-1; the D gene is possibly TRBD1 (5 bases). The CDR3 runs 13 residues. Trimming took off 4 bases at V and 4 bases at J, with 10 bases between the two ends. The germline gives CDR1 SGHAT, CDR2 FQNNGV. Here the CDR3 reads CASSSGTFTEAFF. In DNA form, the CDR3 reads TGTGCCAGCAGCTCGGGGACTTTCACTGAAGCTTTCTTT.

The chain carries TRBV6-5 and TRBJ1-5; no firm D call. The CDR3 contains 15 residues. Trimming left V 7 bases short and J 0 bases short, with 13 bases between. Per germline, CDR1 MNHEY and CDR2 SVGAGI. In DNA, the CDR3 is TGTGCCAGCATCCGAAGGAGGGATAGCAATCAGCCCCAGCATTTT. Amino acids: CASIRRRDSNQPQHF.

The gene calls are TRBV9 and TRBJ2-3; 10 bases line up with TRBD2. The CDR3 runs 16 residues. V lost 3 bases to trimming and J lost 2 bases; unmatched junction nucleotides: 6. CDR1 is SGDLS, CDR2 YYNGEE, per germline. The CDR3 DNA reads TGTGCCAGCAGCGGAGAGAGCGGGGGGGTCACAGATACGCAGTATTTT. Translation: CASSGESGGVTDTQYF. The entire variable domain, with the rest obtained from reference TRBV9 and TRBJ2-3, is as follows: DSGVTQTPKHLITATGQRVTLRCSPRSGDLSVYWYQQSLDQGLQFLIQYYNGEERAKGNILERFSAQQFPDLHSELNLSSLELGDSALYFCASSGESGGVTDTQYFGPGTRLTVL.

The chain has TRBV11-2 and TRBJ2-7; a weak D match, TRBD2 (7 bases). This CDR3 is built from 14 residues. The germline gives CDR1 SGHAT, CDR2 FQNNGV. The V gene lost 6 bases and the J gene lost 2 bases, with 14 bases spanning the gap. In DNA form, the CDR3 reads TGTGCCAGCAGTCTAAGGGGGGGTGCCTACGAGCAGTACTTC. This gives the protein CASSLRGGAYEQYF.